This is a list of T cell receptor beta chains from one sample in a study of blood T cell repertoires in COVID-19. TCRdb's table, derived via immunoSEQ multiplex PCR, lists solely in-frame clones and lacks some. The table has about 270,000 clones, about 89% seen once. Sequencing was carried out using peripheral blood. These receptors originate from a man in his forties with active or convalescent COVID-19. Both conserved end residues are trimmed from each CDR3. Fields, in order: clone size, J gene, V gene, CDR3 protein. Clone size is stated in some rows and not others, as once, few, many or a class when expanded.

size: -
J: TRBJ2-2
V: TRBV4-2
CDR3: ASSQESQGGGELF

size: -
J: TRBJ1-5
V: TRBV30
CDR3: ASTTGENQPQH

size: -
J: TRBJ2-1
V: TRBV9
CDR3: ASSAHLRGYNEQF

size: -
J: TRBJ2-5
V: TRBV20-1
CDR3: SASRRSRLAETQY

size: -
J: TRBJ2-1
V: TRBV9
CDR3: ASSPRGSGPSYNEQF

size: -
J: TRBJ1-4
V: TRBV5-5
CDR3: ASTPAGSRTNEKLF

size: -
J: TRBJ1-2
V: TRBV19
CDR3: ASSIRGLSGGYT

size: once
J: TRBJ2-1
V: TRBV6-5
CDR3: ASRSIGFLNEQF

size: -
J: TRBJ1-4
V: TRBV10-2
CDR3: ASRGQMNEKLF

size: -
J: TRBJ2-3
V: TRBV11-3
CDR3: ASSLIRSTNTQY

size: -
J: TRBJ2-2
V: TRBV9
CDR3: ASNGQLNTGELF

size: -
J: TRBJ2-1
V: TRBV11-3
CDR3: ASSIAGASYNEQF

size: -
J: TRBJ2-3
V: TRBV5-6
CDR3: ASSLEGQAYTDTQY

size: -
J: TRBJ1-2
V: TRBV28
CDR3: ATRRGGGYGYT

size: -
J: TRBJ2-1
V: TRBV7-9
CDR3: ASRESGSANNEQF

size: -
J: TRBJ2-5
V: TRBV28
CDR3: ASSFSETQY

size: -
J: TRBJ2-7
V: TRBV28
CDR3: ASGGSYEQY

size: -
J: TRBJ2-5
V: TRBV3-1/TRBV3-2
CDR3: ASSHMRETQY

size: -
J: TRBJ2-2
V: TRBV10-3
CDR3: AISERTGAVAGELF

size: once
J: TRBJ2-3
V: TRBV5-4
CDR3: ASSFSTDTQY

size: -
J: TRBJ1-2
V: TRBV5-4
CDR3: ASSFGQGGYYGYT

size: -
J: TRBJ2-5
V: TRBV30
CDR3: AWSITGSETQY

size: -
J: TRBJ2-3
V: TRBV16
CDR3: ASSQSYSGADTQY

size: -
J: TRBJ2-5
V: TRBV27
CDR3: ASSLNSLGGQETQY

size: -
J: TRBJ2-5
V: TRBV18
CDR3: ASSRTSGETQY

size: -
J: TRBJ1-1
V: TRBV19
CDR3: ASTIRFWDRGTEAF

size: -
J: TRBJ1-5
V: TRBV7-9
CDR3: ASSSYSNQPQH

size: -
J: TRBJ2-6
V: TRBV10-3
CDR3: AISESTGSGANVLT

size: -
J: TRBJ2-1
V: TRBV6-5
CDR3: ASSYPPNDEQF

size: -
J: TRBJ2-6
V: TRBV11-2
CDR3: ASSFPSRLAGSGANVLT

size: -
J: TRBJ1-2
V: TRBV15
CDR3: ATSRDTRGLGGYT

size: -
J: TRBJ2-7
V: TRBV10-2
CDR3: ASRDSYEQY

size: -
J: TRBJ1-4
V: TRBV7-9
CDR3: ASSFAGTGGMTNEKLF

size: -
J: TRBJ1-5
V: TRBV30
CDR3: AWSSDRGYSNQPQH

size: -
J: TRBJ1-5
V: TRBV5-5
CDR3: ASSLAGQINQPQH

size: -
J: TRBJ2-7
V: TRBV23-1
CDR3: ASTGHGTGSYEQY

size: -
J: TRBJ1-4
V: TRBV6-1
CDR3: ASREGGQNNEKLF

size: -
J: TRBJ1-4
V: TRBV2
CDR3: ASSEKSGLF

size: -
J: TRBJ2-5
V: TRBV15
CDR3: ATSRRDRQETQY

size: many
J: TRBJ1-6
V: TRBV5-6
CDR3: ASSLAGYNSPLH

size: -
J: TRBJ1-4
V: TRBV19
CDR3: ASRRGQEFEKLF

size: -
J: TRBJ1-2
V: TRBV19
CDR3: ASSIRENYGYT

size: -
J: TRBJ2-1
V: TRBV3-1/TRBV3-2
CDR3: ASSRGSLYEQF

size: -
J: TRBJ2-2
V: TRBV7-8
CDR3: ASSLVSFVGELF